The sequence of this TCR beta chain was determined in a study of cytotoxic CD8 clonotypes in ibrutinib-treated CLL. CDR3 length: 12 amino acids. The germline V gene has CDR1 MGHRA and CDR2 YSYEKL. The V and J ends lost 2 bases and 5 bases respectively, with 7 bases between them. Produced via immunoSEQ multiplex PCR; TCRdb's table is partial and in-frame only. This table holds about 35,000 clones, about 70% found once. The chain carries TRBV4-1 and TRBJ2-7; D is perhaps TRBD1 (5 bases). This specimen was PBMCs, taken at disease progression, from a patient treated with ibrutinib. The TCR was taken from a human donor with chronic lymphocytic leukemia. CDR3 sequence: CASSQQGNEQYF. The CDR3, as DNA: TGCGCCAGCAGCCAACAGGGCAACGAGCAGTACTTC.